One TCR beta chain is described in this entry. No antigen is known for it. The data are from a study of cytomegalovirus exposure and HLA in healthy donors. General observations from the study: With later analysis, a missense DCLRE1C variant became linked to TCR beta V- and J-gene trimming.

PCR used 60 Vbeta primers and 13 Jbeta primers. In the authors' methods: In a later analysis, of 70 million to 85 million unique beta chains, roughly 9.9 million appeared in at least two donors. Profiled with immunoSEQ multiplex PCR; TCRdb holds only in-frame clones, not every one. Clonal size and the V and J genes are those of that table, whereas D and trimming came from the DNA. The repertoire has around 110,000 clones, roughly 87% of them found once; the top ten carry 2% to 3%. V was shortened by 0 bases and J by 5 bases, with 11 bases between the two germline ends. The germline CDR1 and CDR2 sequences are LNHNV and YYDKDF (reference sequence). The CDR3 totals 14 residues.

The chain joins TRBV15 to TRBJ2-7, with D unresolved. Sequenced sample: PBMCs. This TCR derives from a man between 25 and 39 years old in good health and CMV-seropositive. Written as DNA, the CDR3 is TGTGCCACCAGCAGAGATGGCCGCCTCGACGAGCAGTACTTC. Its protein product is CATSRDGRLDEQYF.